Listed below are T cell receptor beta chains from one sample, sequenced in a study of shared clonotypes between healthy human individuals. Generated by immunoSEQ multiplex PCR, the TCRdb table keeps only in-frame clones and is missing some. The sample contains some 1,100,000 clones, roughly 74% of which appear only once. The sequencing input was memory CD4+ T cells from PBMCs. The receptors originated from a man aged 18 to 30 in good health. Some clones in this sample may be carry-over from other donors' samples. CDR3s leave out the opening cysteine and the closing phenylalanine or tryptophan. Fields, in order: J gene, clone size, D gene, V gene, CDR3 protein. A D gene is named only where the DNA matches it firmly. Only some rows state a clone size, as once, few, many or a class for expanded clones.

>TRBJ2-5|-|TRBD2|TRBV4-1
ASSQNPGLAGQETQY
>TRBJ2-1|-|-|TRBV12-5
ASALGLAESNEQF
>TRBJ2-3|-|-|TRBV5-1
ASRGVSTDTQY
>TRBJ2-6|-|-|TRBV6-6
ASSYLGTGANVLT
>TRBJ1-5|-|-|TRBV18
ASSPVSGDQPQH
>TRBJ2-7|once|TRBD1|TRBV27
ASSLTGTGIPPSYEQY
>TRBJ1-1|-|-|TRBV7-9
ASSWGWDTEAF
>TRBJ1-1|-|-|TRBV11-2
ASSSTTGNTEAF
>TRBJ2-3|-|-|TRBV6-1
ASSELGGDVRTQY
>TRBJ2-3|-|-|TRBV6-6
ASSGTSLGTDTQY
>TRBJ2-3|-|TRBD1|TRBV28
ASSTLDRGKDTQY
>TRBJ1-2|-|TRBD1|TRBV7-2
ASSPTGQGAYGYT
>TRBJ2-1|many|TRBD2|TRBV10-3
AIRELGLADNEQF
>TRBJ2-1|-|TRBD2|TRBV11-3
ASSFASGSLYNEQF
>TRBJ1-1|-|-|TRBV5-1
ASSLVEGDTEAF
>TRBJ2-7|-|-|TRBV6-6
AISESLGTKGEQY
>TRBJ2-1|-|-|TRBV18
ASSVAGAGSTGF
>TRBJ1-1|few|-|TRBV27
ASSLIWKNTEAF
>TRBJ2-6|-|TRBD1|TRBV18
ASSPAETGGSGANVLT
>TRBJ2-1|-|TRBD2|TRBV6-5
ASSSPSSGSPYEQF
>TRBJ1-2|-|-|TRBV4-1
ASSQDLTGTPGARFGYT
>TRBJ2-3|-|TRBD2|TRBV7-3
ASGGGTDTQY
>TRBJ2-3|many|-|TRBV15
ATSRGLADTQY
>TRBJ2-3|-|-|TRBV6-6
ASSRPDMGTDTQY
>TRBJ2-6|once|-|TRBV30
AWSGQRVLT